Sequencing of this T cell receptor (beta chain) was carried out in a study of a mutant IDH1 vaccine in newly diagnosed glioma. About the research overall: Following radiotherapy alone, or alongside temozolomide cycles, vaccination was started after an interval of 4-6 weeks. Treated individuals were approximately 62% male and approximately 38% female, averaging 40.4 years of age. Prior therapy was radiotherapy, temozolomide, or both; most received both.

Assay used: immunoSEQ multiplex PCR; TCRdb lists only in-frame clones, some missing. The profile shows 35,000 to 45,000 clones, around 81% of them singletons. V gave up 5 bases and J gave up 13 bases, with 15 bases separating them. The CDR3 totals 13 residues. Looked up from germline, CDR1 is KGHSH and CDR2 is LQKENI. The time point here: week 5, during vaccination. The content of each vaccine dose was 300 ug of mutant IDH1 20-mer peptide, and topical imiquimod accompanied it. Donors had new WHO grade 3 or 4 IDH1-mutant, ATRX-lost astrocytomas. About this clone: As yet, its antigen is unknown.

This sequence was found in a man aged 45-65 years with glioma. This material consisted of PBMCs, taken from a glioma patient whose treatment included an IDH1 peptide vaccine. The chain has TRBV18 and TRBJ1-6; D is undetermined. CDR3 in DNA: TGTGCCAGCTCATCTTCAGAGGCATACCCCCTCCACTTT. Its protein is CASSSSEAYPLHF.